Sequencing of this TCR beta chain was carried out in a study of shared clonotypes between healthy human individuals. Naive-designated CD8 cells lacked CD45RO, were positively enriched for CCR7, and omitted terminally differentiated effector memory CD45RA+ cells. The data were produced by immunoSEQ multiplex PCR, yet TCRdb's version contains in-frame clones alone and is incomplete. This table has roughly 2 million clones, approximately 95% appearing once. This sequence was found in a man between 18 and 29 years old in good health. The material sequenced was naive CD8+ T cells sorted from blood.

DNA for the CDR3: TGTGCCAGCAGCTTAGCGTACGGGGAGGGAGAGACCCAGTACTTC. It yields the protein CASSLAYGEGETQYF. This rearrangement joins TRBV7-9 to TRBJ2-5; TRBD2 aligns across 7 bases. This CDR3 is 15 amino acids long. The V segment lost 0 bases and the J segment 4 bases; nucleotides outside the gene matches: 5. Per germline, CDR1 SEHNR and CDR2 FQNEAQ (reference sequence).